This T cell receptor (beta chain) was retrieved from a study of metastatic and nonmetastatic thyroid tumors. Study-wide context: Malignant thyroid and benign thyroid patients provided blood and tumor or nodule tissue whose repertoires were compared.

A note on this clone: The target antigen is unknown.

CDR3 size: 15 residues. The germline V gene encodes CDR1 SGDLS and CDR2 YYNGEE. The trim removed 3 bases at V and 4 bases at J, leaving 6 bases unmatched. Per the study methods: Built for papillary thyroid cancer, a distant-metastasis classifier drew on CDR3 differences across clinicopathological groups. TCRdb reanalyzed the PCR reads via MiXCR. The V and J calls follow TCRdb's processing rather than the paper's. The sample holds about 13,000 clones, around a quarter seen once. Before thyroid surgery, none of the patients had received any treatment. Broader study findings: Reports indicated that malignant thyroid tumors showed significantly higher TCR beta diversity than benign nodules did, in blood and tumor.

The V call is TRBV9, the J call TRBJ1-2, with TRBD1 identical over 10 bases. The receptor was isolated from a female donor with papillary thyroid cancer or a benign thyroid nodule (not recorded which). Some clones in this sample may be carry-over from other donors' samples. Sequencing was carried out using tumor tissue. DNA for the CDR3: TGTGCCAGCAGCGCTCCGGGACAGGGGCTCTATGGCTACACCTTC. Encoded protein: CASSAPGQGLYGYTF.